This TCR beta chain was captured in a study of blood T cell repertoires in COVID-19. Turning to the study itself: The United States, Italy and Spain provided the acute and convalescent COVID-19 samples. T cells, B-cell-depleted T cells, or PBMCs supplied cDNA or gDNA.

Germline CDR1 and CDR2: SGHTA and FQGTGA. The CDR3 is 15 residues long. V shed 2 bases and J shed 3 bases, with 14 bases lying between them. Per the authors' pipeline: Estimates of nucleated cell counts were drawn from the amplification of reference gene primers. TCRdb's table, derived via immunoSEQ multiplex PCR, lists solely in-frame clones and lacks some. The V and J calls and clone size come from that table; D and trimming were worked out from the DNA. This table holds under 500,000 clones, around 89% found once. The V call is TRBV7-3, the J call TRBJ2-7; weak D call: TRBD1 (7 bases). The specimen was peripheral blood. The origin of this receptor is a woman in her twenties or thirties with acute or convalescent COVID-19. CDR3 loop: CASSLGAGGYYEQYF. The CDR3 DNA sequence: TGTGCCAGCAGCTTAGGCGCAGGGGGGTACTACGAGCAGTACTTC.